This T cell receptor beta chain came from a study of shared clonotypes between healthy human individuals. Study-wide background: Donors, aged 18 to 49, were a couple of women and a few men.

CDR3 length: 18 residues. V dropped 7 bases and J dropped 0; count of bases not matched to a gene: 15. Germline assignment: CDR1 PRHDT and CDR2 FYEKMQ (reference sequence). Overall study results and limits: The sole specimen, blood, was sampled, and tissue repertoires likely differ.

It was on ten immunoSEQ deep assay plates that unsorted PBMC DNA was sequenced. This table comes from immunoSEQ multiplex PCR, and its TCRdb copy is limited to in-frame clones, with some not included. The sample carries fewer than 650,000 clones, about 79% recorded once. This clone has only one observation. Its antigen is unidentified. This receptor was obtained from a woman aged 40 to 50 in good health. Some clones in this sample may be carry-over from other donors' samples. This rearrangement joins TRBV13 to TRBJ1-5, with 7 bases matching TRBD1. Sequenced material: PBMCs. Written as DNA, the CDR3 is TGTGCCAGCACCCGAGAAGAGGGGGCCAACTATAGCAATCAGCCCCAGCATTTT. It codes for CASTREEGANYSNQPQHF.